The subject of this entry is one T cell receptor beta chain. Its antigen is unidentified. It is unclear where the CDR3 begins or ends on the DNA, so no DNA is shown, and the CDR3 is as TCRdb lists it. Method: immunoSEQ multiplex PCR; TCRdb's copy keeps in-frame clones and lacks some. The sample includes nearly 25,000 clones, 80% to 85% seen only once; the top ten take 21%. Germline lookup yields CDR1 MNHEY and CDR2 SVGAGI. The CDR3 numbers 15 amino acids, ends counted. The sample is drawn from a study of lymphopenia after photon versus proton radiotherapy. Study-wide results and caveats: A bigger post-nadir fall in TCR diversity correlated inversely with survival time in deceased patients. Proton therapy kept repertoires fairly stable, unlike photons, which gained effector/memory cells. Post-nadir diversity loss with photons came from oligoclonal expansion, particularly CD8+ Temra cells.

This TCR was recovered from a woman in her 70s with pancreatic cancer. The material was peripheral blood, obtained from a patient treated with proton-based radiotherapy. The chain joins TRBV6-5 to TRBJ1-2; the D call of TRBD1 is as the table states it, not checked on the DNA. The CDR3 here is CASSSSTGEGYGYTF.